The 21 T cell receptor beta chains given below trace back to one sample, sequenced in a study of T cells in Graves' hyperthyroidism and ophthalmopathy. Amplification of TCR beta CDR3 regions was performed using RNA transcripts as template. When the TCR CDR3 underwent first-round RT-PCR, the HTBI primer set was used. TCRdb passed the multiplex PCR reads through MiXCR, listing each CDR3 protein once. The table has about 640,000 distinct CDR3 sequences, under 25% seen once. What was sequenced was blood. The receptors were sampled from a man aged 25-40 years with Graves' ophthalmopathy.

This clonotype was picked up many times. The chain carries TRBV5-6 and TRBJ1-5; 8 nucleotides line up with TRBD1. Per the germline V gene, CDR1 is SGHDT and CDR2 is YYEEEE. Trimming cost V 4 bases and J 2 bases; bases outside gene matches: 8. The CDR3 covers 16 residues. CDR3: CASSRKTGEGNQPQHF. The CDR3 DNA sequence: TGTGCCAGCAGCCGAAAGACAGGGGAAGGCAATCAGCCCCAGCATTTT. Using reference TRBV5-6 and TRBJ1-5 for the parts outside the CDR3, the full variable domain is DAGVTQSPTHLIKTRGQQVTLRCSPKSGHDTVSWYQQALGQGPQFIFQYYEEEERQRGNFPDRFSGHQFPNYSSELNVNALLLGDSALYLCASSRKTGEGNQPQHFGDGTRLSIL.

The chain is built from TRBV7-9 and TRBJ2-1; weak D call: TRBD1 (5 bases). CDR3 length equals 14 residues. V dropped 3 bases and J dropped 7 bases, with 13 bases sitting between them. Germline V lookup: CDR1 SEHNR, CDR2 FQNEAQ (reference sequence). The CDR3 DNA sequence: TGTGCCAGCAGCTTGACAGCAGGTCATAATGAGCAGTTCTTC. It codes for CASSLTAGHNEQFF. Full variable domain (missing parts from reference TRBV7-9 and TRBJ2-1): DTGVSQNPRHKITKRGQNVTFRCDPISEHNRLYWYRQTLGQGPEFLTYFQNEAQLEKSRLLSDRFSAERPKGSFSTLEIQRTEQGDSAMYLCASSLTAGHNEQFFGPGTRLTVL.

There are many counts of this clonotype. The chain joins TRBV20-1 to TRBJ1-5; no definite D call. Germline lookup yields CDR1 DFQATT and CDR2 SNEGSKA (reference sequence). CDR3 length equals 12 residues. V lost 6 bases, J lost 4 bases, and 10 bases lay in between. This CDR3 reads CSATRSNQPQHF. CDR3 DNA: TGCAGTGCCACAAGGTCGAATCAGCCCCAGCATTTT.

This clonotype was observed many times. The CDR3 nucleotides read TGTGCCAGCACAGGGGCGAACACCGGGGAGCTGTTTTTT. Amino acid sequence: CASTGANTGELFF. The chain recombines TRBV11-2 with TRBJ2-2; the D gene is possibly TRBD1 (6 bases). CDR1 is SGHAT and CDR2 is FQNNGV in the germline V gene. The CDR3 totals 13 residues. Deletions cut 7 bases from V and 0 bases from J, with 6 bases between. The variable domain in full, completed from reference TRBV11-2 and TRBJ2-2, reads EAGVAQSPRYKIIEKRQSVAFWCNPISGHATLYWYQQILGQGPKLLIQFQNNGVVDDSQLPKDRFSAERLKGVDSTLKIQPAKLEDSAVYLCASTGANTGELFFGEGSRLTVL.

This clonotype was seen only a few times. This sequence joins TRBV30 and TRBJ1-2, with TRBD1 as a possible D gene (5 bases). The germline V gene encodes CDR1 GTSNPN and CDR2 SVGIG (reference sequence). The length of the CDR3 is 16 residues. The V gene lost 3 bases and the J gene lost 1 base, with 18 bases spanning the gap. As DNA, the CDR3 is TGTGCCTGGAGCCGTGGATGGGGGACTCTTAACTATGGCTACACCTTC. Residues: CAWSRGWGTLNYGYTF.

This clonotype was seen ten or more times. The chain uses TRBV27 and TRBJ2-1, with D unresolved. Trimming left V 0 bases short and J 2 bases short, with 8 bases between. The CDR3 contains 15 residues. Germline V CDR1 and CDR2: MNHEY, SMNVEV (reference sequence). CDR3 in amino acids: CASSLSAGTYNEQFF. The CDR3 nucleotides are TGTGCCAGCAGTTTATCGGCTGGTACCTACAATGAGCAGTTCTTC.

The sample holds many counts of this clonotype. The chain has TRBV28 and TRBJ1-3; no firm D call. V was trimmed by 2 bases and J by 0 bases, leaving 8 bases between them. The CDR3 is made up of 15 amino acids. Per the germline V gene, CDR1 is MDHEN and CDR2 is SYDVKM. The CDR3 region is CASSLDFSSGNTIYF. The CDR3 nucleotides read TGTGCCAGCAGTTTAGATTTCAGCTCTGGAAACACCATATATTTT. Full variable domain (remainder filled in from reference TRBV28 and TRBJ1-3): DVKVTQSSRYLVKRTGEKVFLECVQDMDHENMFWYRQDPGLGLRLIYFSYDVKMKEKGDIPEGYSVSREKKERFSLILESASTNQTSMYLCASSLDFSSGNTIYFGEGSWLTVV.

The rearrangement uses TRBV25-1 and TRBJ1-1; no clear D. The germline CDR1 and CDR2 sequences are MGHDK and SYGVNS. Trimming removed 0 bases from V and 0 bases from J, with 8 bases in between. CDR3 length: 15 residues. The CDR3, as DNA: TGTGCCAGCAGTGAATATAACGCCATGAACACTGAAGCTTTCTTT. This encodes CASSEYNAMNTEAFF.

This clonotype was seen ten or more times. This sequence joins TRBV5-1 and TRBJ2-3; a weak D match, TRBD2 (5 bases). The germline V gene has CDR1 SGHRS and CDR2 YFSETQ. The CDR3 runs 15 residues. Between the trimmed V and J ends, which lost 0 bases and 0 bases, there was a span of 8 bases. For the CDR3, the DNA is TGCGCCAGCAGCTTGGATGAGGGAAGCACAGATACGCAGTATTTT. It translates to CASSLDEGSTDTQYF.

This clonotype occurred a few times. The chain links TRBV20-1 to TRBJ2-1; 15 nucleotides align to TRBD2. V was pared by 7 bases and J by 5 bases, with 12 bases of the junction left unmatched. The germline CDR1 and CDR2 sequences are DFQATT and SNEGSKA (reference sequence). CDR3 length: 17 residues. CDR3 sequence: CSVNSGTSGRLNNEQFF. The CDR3 DNA reads as TGCAGTGTCAATTCGGGGACTAGCGGGAGGCTTAACAATGAGCAGTTCTTC.

V is TRBV2 and J is TRBJ1-1; D may be TRBD1 (5 bases). CDR3 length equals 14 residues. Germline V gene data show CDR1 as SNHLY and CDR2 as FYNNEI. The germline V and J ends were trimmed by 8 bases and 3 bases, with 16 bases remaining between them. The CDR3 bases are TGTGCCAGCGGGGGTCGGGGCGGGTACACTGAAGCTTTCTTT. Residues: CASGGRGGYTEAFF. The full variable domain, its missing parts supplied by reference TRBV2 and TRBJ1-1, is EPEVTQTPSHQVTQMGQEVILRCVPISNHLYFYWYRQILGQKVEFLVSFYNNEISEKSEIFDDQFSVERPDGSNFTLKIRSTKLEDSAMYFCASGGRGGYTEAFFGQGTRLTVV.

The V and J genes are TRBV6-1 and TRBJ2-1; D is possibly TRBD1 (6 bases). CDR1 MNHNS and CDR2 SASEGT come from the germline V gene. Trimming took 3 bases from V and 9 from J, leaving 15 bases between them. This CDR3 spans 14 amino acids. As DNA, the CDR3 is TGTGCCAGCAGTGATTGGGGGACAACGGCTGAGCAGTTCTTC. Its protein is CASSDWGTTAEQFF.

This clonotype was seen many times. The chain combines TRBV12-3 or TRBV12-4 with TRBJ1-4, with TRBD1 matching over 9 bases. With 3 bases clipped from V and 8 bases from J, the junction kept 16 bases outside the gene matches. The CDR3 loop spans 18 amino acids. Written as DNA, the CDR3 is TGTGCCAGCAGTTTGAAGGGACAGGGAAGGGCCTCGGGGGAAAAACTGTTTTTT. Translation gives CASSLKGQGRASGEKLFF.

This clonotype was found a few times. The chain joins TRBV28 to TRBJ2-3; tentatively, D is TRBD2 (6 bases). CDR3 length: 16 residues. Deletions cut 1 base from V and 0 bases from J, with 11 bases between. Per germline, CDR1 MDHEN and CDR2 SYDVKM. This CDR3 reads CASSLFRGTSTDTQYF. As DNA, the CDR3 is TGTGCCAGCAGTTTATTCCGGGGGACTAGCACAGATACGCAGTATTTT.

The J gene is TRBJ2-5, the V gene TRBV25-1; D is perhaps TRBD2 (6 bases). V gave up 3 bases and J gave up 2 bases, with 10 bases separating them. The germline gives CDR1 MGHDK, CDR2 SYGVNS. The length of the CDR3 is 14 residues. The CDR3 DNA sequence: TGTGCCAGCAGTGATAGGAGGGCACAAGAGACCCAGTACTTC. This encodes CASSDRRAQETQYF.

This clonotype was seen just once. The V call is TRBV7-9, the J call TRBJ2-7; 9 bases are shared with TRBD2. The junction had 4 bases not matched to a gene; V was cut back by 5 bases and J by 5 bases. This CDR3 comprises 13 residues. The germline CDR1 and CDR2 sequences are SEHNR and FQNEAQ (reference sequence). The DNA for the CDR3 is TGTGCCAGCAGCCTCCTAGCGGGAAACGAGCAGTACTTC. Translated, it gives CASSLLAGNEQYF.

The chain is built from TRBV5-6 and TRBJ2-4; D is ambiguous. Trimming took off 0 bases at V and 7 bases at J, with 11 bases between the two ends. The CDR3 sequence is 14 residues long. Germline CDR1 is SGHDT and CDR2 is YYEEEE. CDR3 coding DNA: TGTGCCAGCAGCTTGGGACAACGTAGGAACATTCAGTACTTC. This translates into CASSLGQRRNIQYF.

This clonotype occurred many times. The V gene is TRBV7-2, the J gene TRBJ2-7; D might be TRBD2 (5 bases). Germline CDR1 reads SGHTA; CDR2 reads FQGNSA. This CDR3 spans 13 amino acids. The ends were cut back, 1 base at V and 7 bases at J, with 11 bases in the middle. Written as DNA, the CDR3 is TGTGCCAGCAGCTTAGTCTCCGGGGAGGAGCAGTACTTC. Its translation: CASSLVSGEEQYF.

This clonotype was detected ten times or more. The V and J genes are TRBV12-3 or TRBV12-4 and TRBJ1-6; D possibly corresponds to TRBD1 (5 bases). The CDR3 covers 15 residues. The V and J ends lost 6 bases and 7 bases respectively, with 16 bases between them. The CDR3 here is CASSPKLGGNSPLHF. The CDR3 DNA follows: TGTGCCAGCAGCCCCAAGTTGGGGGGAAATTCACCCCTCCACTTT.

This clonotype was counted at least ten times. This sequence joins TRBV28 and TRBJ2-1, with 7 positions matching TRBD2. CDR1 MDHEN and CDR2 SYDVKM come from the germline V gene. This CDR3 comprises 17 residues. V trimming: 6 bases; J trimming: 4 bases; junction bases outside the gene matches: 15. CDR3 in amino acids: CASSRSGKAGIYNEQFF. The CDR3 region has the DNA TGTGCCAGCAGCCGCAGCGGGAAGGCGGGGATTTACAATGAGCAGTTCTTC.

This clonotype was seen a handful of times. The chain couples TRBV20-1 to TRBJ1-5; possibly TRBD1 for D (5 bases). The length of the CDR3 is 13 residues. Germline assignment: CDR1 DFQATT and CDR2 SNEGSKA (reference sequence). Trimming removed 5 bases from V and 4 bases from J, with 12 bases in between. CDR3 region: CSAWTQGNQPQHF. The DNA of the CDR3 is TGCAGTGCTTGGACACAAGGGAATCAGCCCCAGCATTTT.